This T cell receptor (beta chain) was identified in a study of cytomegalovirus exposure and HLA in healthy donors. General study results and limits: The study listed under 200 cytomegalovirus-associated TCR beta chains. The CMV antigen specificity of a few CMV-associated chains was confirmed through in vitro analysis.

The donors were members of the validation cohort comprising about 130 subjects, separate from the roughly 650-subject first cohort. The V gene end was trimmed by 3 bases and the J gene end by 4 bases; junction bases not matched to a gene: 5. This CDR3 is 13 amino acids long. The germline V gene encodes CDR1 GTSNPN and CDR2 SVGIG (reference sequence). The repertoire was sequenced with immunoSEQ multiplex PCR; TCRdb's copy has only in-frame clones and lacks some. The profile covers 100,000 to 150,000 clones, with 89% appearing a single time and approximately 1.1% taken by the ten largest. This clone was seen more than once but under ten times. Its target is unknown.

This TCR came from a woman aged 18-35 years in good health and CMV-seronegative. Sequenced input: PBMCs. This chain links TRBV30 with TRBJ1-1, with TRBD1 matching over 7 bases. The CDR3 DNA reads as TGTGCCTGGAGCCGACAGGGCGGCACTGAAGCTTTCTTT. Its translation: CAWSRQGGTEAFF.